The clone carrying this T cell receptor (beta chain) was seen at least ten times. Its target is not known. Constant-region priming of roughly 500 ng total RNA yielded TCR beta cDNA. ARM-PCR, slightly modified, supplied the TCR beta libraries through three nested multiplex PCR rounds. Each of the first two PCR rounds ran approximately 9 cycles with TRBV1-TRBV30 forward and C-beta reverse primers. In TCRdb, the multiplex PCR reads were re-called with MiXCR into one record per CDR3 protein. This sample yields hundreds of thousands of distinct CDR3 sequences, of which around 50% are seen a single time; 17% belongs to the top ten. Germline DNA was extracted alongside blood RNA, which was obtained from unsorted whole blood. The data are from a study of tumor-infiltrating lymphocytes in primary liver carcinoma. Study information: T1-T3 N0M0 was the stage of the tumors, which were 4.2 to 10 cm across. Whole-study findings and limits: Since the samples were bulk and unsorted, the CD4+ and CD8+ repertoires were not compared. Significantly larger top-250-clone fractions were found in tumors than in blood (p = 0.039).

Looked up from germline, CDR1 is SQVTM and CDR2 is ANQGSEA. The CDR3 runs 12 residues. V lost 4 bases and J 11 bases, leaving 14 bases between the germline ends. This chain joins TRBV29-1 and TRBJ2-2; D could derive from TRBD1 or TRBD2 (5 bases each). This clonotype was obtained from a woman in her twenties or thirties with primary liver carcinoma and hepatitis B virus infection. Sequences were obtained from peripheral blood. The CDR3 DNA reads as TGCAGCGTTGCACTGCCTGGGGGAGAGCTGTTTTTT. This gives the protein CSVALPGGELFF.